This T cell receptor (beta chain) was identified during a study of blood T cells in healthy people across ages. Looked up from germline, CDR1 is MNHEY and CDR2 is SVGAGI. This CDR3 is built from 15 residues. The ends lost 8 bases at V and 8 bases at J; junction bases unmatched: 10. Study-level points and caveats: While age rose, TCR beta diversity per million T cells dropped in a roughly linear way.

This clonotype is a singleton in its sample. What it recognizes is unknown. Together with a sample-barcoded 5' primer, a J-beta primer mix was included in a second PCR lasting about 7 to 12 cycles. TCRdb itself ran the 5' RACE reads through MiXCR, one entry per CDR3 protein. The sample carries about 1.5 million distinct CDR3 sequences, around two fifths recorded once. The origin of this receptor is a young woman in good health. Specimen: blood. The gene calls are TRBV6-5 and TRBJ2-1; 12 positions match TRBD2. This CDR3 is CASRWTSGVVDEQFF. DNA for the CDR3: TGTGCCAGCCGTTGGACTAGCGGGGTTGTCGATGAGCAGTTCTTC.